This TCR beta chain was identified in a study of T cell responses to AZD1222 COVID-19 vaccine. Clones were read by immunoSEQ multiplex PCR, and TCRdb kept only the in-frame ones, dropping some. Seen here are over 100,000 clones, approximately 90% observed once, and the top ten hold about 7.1%. This clone was counted between two and nine times. Its matching antigen is unknown. Study outcomes and limitations: Clonal diversity was possibly underestimated, and the donors were mostly white British, with more females. Reportedly, nearly half of unique spike TCRs recognized epitopes outside B.1.351/B.1.1.7 mutations. CD4 TCRs linked to vaccination spanned spike, dominating at 160-218 and 743-854. At study baseline, merely more than 5 AZD1222 recipients were seropositive.

The receptor's source is an adult in good health. Material: peripheral blood, obtained on day 0 of AZD1222 vaccination.

The CDR3 nucleotides read TGTGCCAGCAGCAATACTCCCTTCCCAACCCAGTACTTC. It yields the protein CASSNTPFPTQYF. The chain recombines TRBV6-5 with TRBJ2-5; D is undetermined. CDR1 and CDR2 (germline): MNHEY, SVGAGI. The ends were cut back, 6 bases at V and 8 bases at J, with 16 bases in the middle. The CDR3 is made up of 13 amino acids.